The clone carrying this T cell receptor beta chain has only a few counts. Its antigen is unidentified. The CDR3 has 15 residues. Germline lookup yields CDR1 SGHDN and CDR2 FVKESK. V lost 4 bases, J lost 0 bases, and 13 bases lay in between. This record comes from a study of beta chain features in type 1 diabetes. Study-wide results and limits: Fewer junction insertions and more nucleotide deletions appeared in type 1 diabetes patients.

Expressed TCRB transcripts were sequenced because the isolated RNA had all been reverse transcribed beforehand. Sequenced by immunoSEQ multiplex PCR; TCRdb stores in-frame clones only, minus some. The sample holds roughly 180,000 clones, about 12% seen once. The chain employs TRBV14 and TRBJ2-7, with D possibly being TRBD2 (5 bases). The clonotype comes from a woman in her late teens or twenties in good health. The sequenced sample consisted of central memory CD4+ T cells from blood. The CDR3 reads CASSRQSGSSYEQYF. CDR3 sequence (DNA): TGTGCCAGCAGCCGCCAGTCGGGGAGCTCCTACGAGCAGTACTTC.